A selection of T cell receptor beta chains follows, all from one sample in a study of shared clonotypes between healthy human individuals. The assay was immunoSEQ multiplex PCR, and TCRdb's table has in-frame clones only and misses some. The table lists 2 million to 2.5 million clones, approximately 95% of them singletons, with about 0.13% in the top ten. Sequencing input: naive CD4+ T cells sorted from blood. These receptors all stem from a man aged 18 to 35 in good health. Both conserved end residues are part of each CDR3. D genes are given only for firm matches. Some rows mark clone size as missing; the rest say once, few, many or name a class of expanded clone.

length	J	V	D	size	DNA	CDR3
12	TRBJ1-2	TRBV7-9	TRBD1	.	TGTGCCAGCAGCGACAGGGACCCTGGCTACACCTTC	CASSDRDPGYTF
17	TRBJ2-3	TRBV7-8	.	.	TGTGCCAGCAGCTTAGGGTACCGGGGCGGAGACACAGATACGCAGTATTTT	CASSLGYRGGDTDTQYF
14	TRBJ2-5	TRBV5-1	TRBD2	once	TGCGCCAGCAGCCGAAACGGGGGGGCGGAGACCCAGTACTTC	CASSRNGGAETQYF
13	TRBJ2-7	TRBV15	TRBD1	.	TGTGCCACCCAAGCGCGGACAGGGTCCGAGCAGTACTTC	CATQARTGSEQYF
15	TRBJ1-1	TRBV14	.	.	TGTGCCAGCAGCCAGTTCAGGGAATTGAACACTGAAGCTTTCTTT	CASSQFRELNTEAFF
15	TRBJ2-6	TRBV6-5	.	.	TGTGCCAGTCGGAGGCCTAGCTCTGGGGCCAACGTCCTGACTTTC	CASRRPSSGANVLTF
14	TRBJ1-5	TRBV2	.	.	TGTGCCAGCACGGCCGTTAATAGCAATCAGCCCCAGCATTTT	CASTAVNSNQPQHF
12	TRBJ2-7	TRBV6-1	.	.	TGTGCCAGCAGTGCGGGGTTTGGCGAGCAGTACTTC	CASSAGFGEQYF
14	TRBJ1-6	TRBV10-3	TRBD1	.	TGTGCCATCAGGAATGGGACAGGGTATTCACCCCTCCACTTT	CAIRNGTGYSPLHF
16	TRBJ1-3	TRBV7-2	.	once	TGTGCCAGCAGCTTGAGGACGGAGAACTCTGGAAACACCATATATTTT	CASSLRTENSGNTIYF
14	TRBJ1-5	TRBV30	.	.	TGTGCCTGGAGTGTCCAGGGTTCTAATCAGCCCCAGCATTTT	CAWSVQGSNQPQHF
13	TRBJ2-1	TRBV18	.	.	TGTGCCAGCTTCGCGCGGTCTTACAATGAGCAGTTCTTC	CASFARSYNEQFF
13	TRBJ1-2	TRBV18	.	.	TGTGCCAGCTCACCACCTGATTTTTATGGCTACACCTTC	CASSPPDFYGYTF
14	TRBJ1-1	TRBV18	.	.	TGTGCCAGCTCACTGAAGGGATCTGGCACTGAAGCTTTCTTT	CASSLKGSGTEAFF
14	TRBJ2-7	TRBV11-2	.	.	TGTGCCAGCAGCCGAGCCGGGATTCAGTACGAGCAGTACTTC	CASSRAGIQYEQYF
16	TRBJ2-2	TRBV5-1	.	.	TGCGCCAGCAGCTTGACGATAGGTAGTGTGGCCGGGGAGCTGTTTTTT	CASSLTIGSVAGELFF
15	TRBJ2-7	TRBV28	TRBD1	.	TGTGCCAGCAGTTCCGCCGGGACAGGGACCTACGAGCAGTACTTC	CASSSAGTGTYEQYF
17	TRBJ1-6	TRBV14	.	few	TGTGCCAGCAGCCAAGCCTTAACCGGGACAACAGATTCACCCCTCCACTTT	CASSQALTGTTDSPLHF
16	TRBJ1-4	TRBV6-5	.	.	TGTGCCAGCAGTTACTCGAGGGGGAGAACTAATGAAAAACTGTTTTTT	CASSYSRGRTNEKLFF
15	TRBJ2-5	TRBV5-1	TRBD1	.	TGCGCCAGCAGCTCCGGGACAGGGATTAGGGAGACCCAGTACTTC	CASSSGTGIRETQYF
15	TRBJ2-7	TRBV18	TRBD2	once	TGTGCCAGCTCACCCGGGACTAGCGGGATGTACGAGCAGTACTTC	CASSPGTSGMYEQYF
15	TRBJ1-2	TRBV19	.	.	TGTGCCAGTAGTGGGACTGGGACATCCGACTATGGCTACACCTTC	CASSGTGTSDYGYTF
10	TRBJ2-7	TRBV20-1	.	.	TGCAGTGCTGGAGATTACGAGCAGTACTTC	CSAGDYEQYF
15	TRBJ1-4	TRBV10-3	TRBD1	.	TGTGCCATCAGTGAGGACAGGGGGCAAGGTGAAAAACTGTTTTTT	CAISEDRGQGEKLFF
16	TRBJ2-1	TRBV9	.	once	TGTGCCAGCAGCGTAGTTACCAGCGGGTTCTACAATGAGCAGTTCTTC	CASSVVTSGFYNEQFF
13	TRBJ2-2	TRBV6-6	.	.	TGTGCCAGCAGTTGGGACGCCACCGGGGAGCTGTTTTTT	CASSWDATGELFF
17	TRBJ2-1	TRBV7-9	.	.	TGTGCCAGCAGCTTACAGGTGGGGGGGCTCACCTACAATGAGCAGTTCTTC	CASSLQVGGLTYNEQFF
13	TRBJ1-1	TRBV2	.	.	TGTGCCAGCAGGGGACAAATGAACACTGAAGCTTTCTTT	CASRGQMNTEAFF
14	TRBJ1-4	TRBV7-8	.	.	TGTGCCAGCAGCGTGAAGGACAGTAATGAAAAACTGTTTTTT	CASSVKDSNEKLFF
14	TRBJ1-2	TRBV6-6	.	.	TGTGCCAGCAGTTCGGACCCCCTGATCTATGGCTACACCTTC	CASSSDPLIYGYTF
14	TRBJ2-7	TRBV27	.	.	TGTGCCAGCAGTTTATCAGGGAGAGCCTACGAGCAGTACTTC	CASSLSGRAYEQYF
11	TRBJ2-7	TRBV30	.	.	TGTGCCTGGAGTGTACTGAACGAGCAGTACTTC	CAWSVLNEQYF
15	TRBJ1-1	TRBV18	.	.	TGTGCCAGCTCACCTTACCAGGGGTTGAACACTGAAGCTTTCTTT	CASSPYQGLNTEAFF
16	TRBJ1-5	TRBV7-2	.	.	TGTGCCAGCAGCTTAATGTCAGGGTATAGCAATCAGCCCCAGCATTTT	CASSLMSGYSNQPQHF
16	TRBJ1-6	TRBV21-1	.	few	TGTGCCAGCAGCAAAGCCGGGAGTAGGAGTGGGAAACCCCTCCACTTT	CASSKAGSRSGKPLHF
15	TRBJ2-2	TRBV9	.	.	TGTGCCAGCAGCGTAGGACCCCTGAGCACCGGGGAGCTGTTTTTT	CASSVGPLSTGELFF
13	TRBJ2-5	TRBV5-8	.	.	TGTGCCGGACTTCTACCGAACAGCGAGACCCAGTACTTC	CAGLLPNSETQYF
15	TRBJ2-1	TRBV6-5	.	.	TGTGCCAGCAGTAACGTCCCCGGGGGCGGGTATGAGCAGTTCTTC	CASSNVPGGGYEQFF
14	TRBJ1-1	TRBV5-6	.	.	TGTGCCAGCAGCTCAGGACAGACTAACACTGAAGCTTTCTTT	CASSSGQTNTEAFF
11	TRBJ2-1	TRBV19	.	.	TGTGCCAGTAGTATAAGACATGAGCAGTTCTTC	CASSIRHEQFF
11	TRBJ2-3	TRBV30	.	once	TGTGCCTGGACCCCCGGAGATACGCAGTATTTT	CAWTPGDTQYF
15	TRBJ1-1	TRBV6-5	TRBD1	.	TGTGCCAGCAGGTATTCAGGGGGCATGAACACTGAAGCTTTCTTT	CASRYSGGMNTEAFF
15	TRBJ2-6	TRBV5-4	.	.	TGTGCCAGCAGCTTGTGGGGCGCTGGGGCCAACGTCCTGACTTTC	CASSLWGAGANVLTF
14	TRBJ1-2	TRBV2	.	.	TGTGCCAGCAGTGTCGGCCGACCCAACTATGGCTACACCTTC	CASSVGRPNYGYTF
15	TRBJ2-5	TRBV6-5	.	.	TGTGCCAGCAGTTACCAGGGGGGTGGCGAGTACGCCCAGTACTTC	CASSYQGGGEYAQYF